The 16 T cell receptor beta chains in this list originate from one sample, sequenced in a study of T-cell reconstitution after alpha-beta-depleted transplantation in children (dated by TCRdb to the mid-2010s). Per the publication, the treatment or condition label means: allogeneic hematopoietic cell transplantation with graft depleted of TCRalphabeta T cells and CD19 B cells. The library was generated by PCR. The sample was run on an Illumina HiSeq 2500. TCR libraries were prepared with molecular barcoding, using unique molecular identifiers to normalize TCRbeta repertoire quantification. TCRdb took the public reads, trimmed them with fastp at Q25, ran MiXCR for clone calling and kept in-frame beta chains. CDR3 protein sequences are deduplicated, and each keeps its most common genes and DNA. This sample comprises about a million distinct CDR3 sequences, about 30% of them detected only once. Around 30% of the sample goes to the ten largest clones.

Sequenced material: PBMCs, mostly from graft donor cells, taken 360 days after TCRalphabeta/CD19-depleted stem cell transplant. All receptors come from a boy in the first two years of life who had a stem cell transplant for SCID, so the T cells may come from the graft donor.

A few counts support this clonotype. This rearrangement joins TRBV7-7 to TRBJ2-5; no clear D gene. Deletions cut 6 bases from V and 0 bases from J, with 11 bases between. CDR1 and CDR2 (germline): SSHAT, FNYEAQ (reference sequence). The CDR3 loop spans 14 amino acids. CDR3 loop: CASSPGLYQETQYF. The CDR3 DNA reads TGTGCCAGCAGTCCCGGTTTGTACCAAGAGACCCAGTACTTC.

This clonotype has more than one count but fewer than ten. CDR3 bases: TGTGCCAGCGGTCAGGGAAACACCATATATTTT. This codes for CASGQGNTIYF. The J gene is TRBJ1-3, the V gene TRBV6-5; D is uncertain. Germline CDR1 is MNHEY and CDR2 is SVGAGI. The CDR3 contains 11 residues. Trimming took 8 bases from V and 4 from J, leaving 6 bases between them.

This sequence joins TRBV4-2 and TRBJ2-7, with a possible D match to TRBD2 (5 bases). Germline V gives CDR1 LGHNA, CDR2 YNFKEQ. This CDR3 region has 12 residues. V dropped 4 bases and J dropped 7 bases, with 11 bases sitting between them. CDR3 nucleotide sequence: TGTGCCAGCAGCCTCAGTGAGGGTGAGCAGTACTTC. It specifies CASSLSEGEQYF.

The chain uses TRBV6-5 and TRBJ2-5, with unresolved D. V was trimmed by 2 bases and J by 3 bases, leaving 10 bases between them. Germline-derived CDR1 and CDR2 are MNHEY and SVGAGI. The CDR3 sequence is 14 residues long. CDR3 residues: CASSYGLGKETQYF. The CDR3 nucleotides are TGTGCCAGCAGTTACGGCCTAGGGAAAGAGACCCAGTACTTC.

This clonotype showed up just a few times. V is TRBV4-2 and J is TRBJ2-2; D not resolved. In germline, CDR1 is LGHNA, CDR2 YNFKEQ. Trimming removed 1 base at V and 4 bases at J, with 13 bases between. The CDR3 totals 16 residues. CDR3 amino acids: CASSQAFLGSTGELFF. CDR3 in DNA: TGTGCCAGCAGCCAAGCGTTCTTAGGCTCCACCGGGGAGCTGTTTTTT.

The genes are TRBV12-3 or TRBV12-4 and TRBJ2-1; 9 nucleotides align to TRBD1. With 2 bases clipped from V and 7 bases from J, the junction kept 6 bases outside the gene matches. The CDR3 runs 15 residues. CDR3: CASSLRGQGLNEQFF. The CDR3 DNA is TGTGCCAGCAGTTTACGGGGACAGGGCCTTAATGAGCAGTTCTTC.

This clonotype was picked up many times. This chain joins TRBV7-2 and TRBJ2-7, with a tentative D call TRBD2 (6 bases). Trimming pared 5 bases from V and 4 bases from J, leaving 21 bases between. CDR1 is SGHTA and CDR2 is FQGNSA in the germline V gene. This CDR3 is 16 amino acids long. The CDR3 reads CASSPRPGLSVYEQYF. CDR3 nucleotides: TGTGCCAGCAGCCCGAGACCGGGACTTTCAGTTTACGAGCAGTACTTC. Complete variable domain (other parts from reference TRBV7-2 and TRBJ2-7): GAGVSQSPSNKVTEKGKDVELRCDPISGHTALYWYRQSLGQGLEFLIYFQGNSAPDKSGLPSDRFSAERTGGSVSTLTIQRTQQEDSAVYLCASSPRPGLSVYEQYFGPGTRLTVT.

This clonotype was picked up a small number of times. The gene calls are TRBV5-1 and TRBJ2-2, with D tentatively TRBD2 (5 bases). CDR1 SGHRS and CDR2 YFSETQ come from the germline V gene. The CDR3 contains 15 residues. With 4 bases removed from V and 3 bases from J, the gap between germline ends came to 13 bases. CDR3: CASSPSGSDTGELFF. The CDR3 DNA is TGCGCCAGCAGCCCCTCGGGGTCAGACACCGGGGAGCTGTTTTTT.

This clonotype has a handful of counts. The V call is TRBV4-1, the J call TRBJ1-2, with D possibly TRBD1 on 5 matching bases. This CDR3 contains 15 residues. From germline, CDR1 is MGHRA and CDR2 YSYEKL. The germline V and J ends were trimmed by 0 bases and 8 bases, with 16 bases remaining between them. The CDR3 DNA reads TGCGCCAGCAGCCAAGATCCGGCAGGGCTTAGGGGCTACACCTTC. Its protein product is CASSQDPAGLRGYTF.

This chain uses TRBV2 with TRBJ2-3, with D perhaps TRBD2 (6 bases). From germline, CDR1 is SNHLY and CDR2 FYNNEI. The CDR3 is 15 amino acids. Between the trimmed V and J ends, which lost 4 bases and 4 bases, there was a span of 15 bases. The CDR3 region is CASSAFGTRADTQYF. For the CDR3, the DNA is TGTGCCAGCAGTGCGTTCGGGACTCGCGCAGATACGCAGTATTTT.

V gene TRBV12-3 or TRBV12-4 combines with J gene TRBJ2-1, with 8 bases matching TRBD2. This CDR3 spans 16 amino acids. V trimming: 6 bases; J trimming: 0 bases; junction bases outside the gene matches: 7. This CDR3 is CASRRTSPSSYNEQFF. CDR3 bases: TGTGCCAGCAGGAGGACTAGCCCGAGCTCCTACAATGAGCAGTTCTTC.

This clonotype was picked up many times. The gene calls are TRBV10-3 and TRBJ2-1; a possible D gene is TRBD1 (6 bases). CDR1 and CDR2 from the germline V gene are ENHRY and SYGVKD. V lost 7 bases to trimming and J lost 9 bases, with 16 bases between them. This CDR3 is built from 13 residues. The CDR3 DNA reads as TGTGCCATCAATTTGAGGGCACAGGGTGAGCAGTTCTTC. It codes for CAINLRAQGEQFF.

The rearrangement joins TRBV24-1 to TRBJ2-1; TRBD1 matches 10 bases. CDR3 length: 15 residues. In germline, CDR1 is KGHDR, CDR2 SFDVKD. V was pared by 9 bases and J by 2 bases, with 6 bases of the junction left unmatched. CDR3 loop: CATSDGTGAYNEQFF. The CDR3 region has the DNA TGTGCCACCTCCGACGGGACAGGGGCCTACAATGAGCAGTTCTTC.

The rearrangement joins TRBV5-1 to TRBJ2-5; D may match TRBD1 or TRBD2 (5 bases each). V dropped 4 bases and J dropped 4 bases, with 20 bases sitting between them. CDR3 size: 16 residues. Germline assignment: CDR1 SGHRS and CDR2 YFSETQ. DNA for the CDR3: TGCGCCAGCAGCGCGGCAACCGGGGCTCGAGGAGAGACCCAGTACTTC. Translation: CASSAATGARGETQYF. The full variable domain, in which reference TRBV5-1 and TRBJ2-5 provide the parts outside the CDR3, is KAGVTQTPRYLIKTRGQQVTLSCSPISGHRSVSWYQQTPGQGLQFLFEYFSETQRNKGNFPGRFSGRQFSNSRSEMNVSTLELGDSALYLCASSAATGARGETQYFGPGTRLLVL.

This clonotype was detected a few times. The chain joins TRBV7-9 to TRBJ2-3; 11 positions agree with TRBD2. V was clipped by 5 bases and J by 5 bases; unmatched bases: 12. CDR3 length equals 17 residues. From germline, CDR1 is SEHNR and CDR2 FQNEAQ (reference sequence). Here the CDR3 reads CASSDHRRLAGGDTQYF. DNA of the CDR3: TGTGCCAGCAGCGATCATCGGCGGCTAGCGGGAGGAGATACGCAGTATTTT.

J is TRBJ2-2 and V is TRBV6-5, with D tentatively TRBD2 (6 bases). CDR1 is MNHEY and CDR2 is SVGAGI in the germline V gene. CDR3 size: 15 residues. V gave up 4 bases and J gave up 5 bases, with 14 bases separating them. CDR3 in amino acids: CASSSLGGATGELFF. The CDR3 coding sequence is TGTGCCAGCAGTTCCCTAGGAGGGGCAACCGGGGAGCTGTTTTTT.